What follows is one TCR beta chain and its context. The data belong to a study of blood T cell repertoires in COVID-19. Whole-study context: The cDNA or gDNA used as material had been derived from T cells, B-cell-depleted T cells, or PBMCs.

From germline, CDR1 is SGHRS and CDR2 YFSETQ. The CDR3 runs 15 residues. Losses at the gene ends were 5 bases for V and 2 bases for J; bases not matched to a gene: 5. TCRdb keeps only in-frame clones here, not all; method: immunoSEQ multiplex PCR. There are over 150,000 clones in the sample; roughly 84% occur only once, and about 12% lies in the top ten. The source is a human donor in a cohort sampled during active COVID-19. V usage is TRBV5-1 and J usage is TRBJ2-1; TRBD2 agrees at 9 bases. The sequencing sample was made of peripheral blood. The CDR3 loop is CASSGGRGTYNEQFF. CDR3 coding DNA: TGCGCCAGCAGTGGCGGGAGGGGTACCTACAATGAGCAGTTCTTC.